This T cell receptor (beta chain) appears in the sequencing data of a study of shared clonotypes between healthy human individuals (dated by TCRdb to about 2020). Looking at the study overall: Three men and a couple of women, aged 18 to 49 years, made up the cohort. Per donor, three plates each were used for CD4 naive and CD4 memory, two for CD8 naive, and one for CD8 memory. Blood TCR repertoires of roughly 5 healthy adults were deeply sequenced to estimate repertoire size and the extent of clonotype sharing between individuals. Libraries were prepared and TCR repertoires were sequenced by different laboratories using diverse techniques, in order to increase sequencing depth and limit assay-specific biases. Each donor's leukapheresis produced roughly between roughly 0.85 and 9.5 billion PBMCs. Overall study outcomes, separate from this receptor: Sampling was restricted to blood, and TCR repertoires in tissues likely differ from the TCR repertoires found in blood. Naive subsets generally had larger estimated clonotype richness than memory subsets. Approximately 5% of naive CD4, 3.5% of naive CD8, roughly 2.5% of memory CD4, and roughly 0.4% of memory CD8 clonotypes were shared across several donors. The small number of donors limited the genetic and exposure-history diversity represented. Compared with non-shared clonotypes, clonotypes shared by all four sorted-subset donors had higher generation probabilities. Even with the large sequencing depth, rarefaction of the sorted-subset datasets indicated that sequencing was incomplete. Based on pairwise subsampling, the degree of clonotype sharing among donors was expected to be affected by sequencing depth.

CD8 naive samples were obtained by positive selection for CCR7 among CD45RO-negative cells, yielding a CD45RA+CCR7+ population from which TemRA cells were excluded. The donors were healthy, HIV-negative adults who had no recently reported acute infections or vaccinations. All donors were Caucasian adults living in Nashville, Tennessee, USA. Blood was collected by leukapheresis, and PBMCs were isolated by Ficoll-Histopaque density gradient centrifugation and then cryopreserved in liquid nitrogen vapor phase. Analytical flow cytometry was used to check the purity and quantity of every magnetically sorted T cell population. From each sorted fraction, genomic DNA was isolated and quantified by UV absorbance on a Nanodrop 2000c. The germline V gene encodes CDR1 KGHSH and CDR2 LQKENI. The V end loses 0 bases and the J end loses 5 bases, and a stretch of 8 bases separates them. The CDR3 contains 13 residues, cysteine and phenylalanine counted. Here the CDR3 DNA is all that survives: 39 bases in frame from base 1.

Using the deep immunoSEQ assay, multiplex PCR amplified TCR CDR3 regions from genomic DNA. Extracted genomic DNA from each cell subset was distributed evenly across all wells of several immunoSEQ 96-well plates, and each plate was treated as a replicate. For sorted subsets, each replicate PCR was loaded with 200 ng genomic DNA, equivalent to roughly 30,000 T cell genomes. The purified libraries were quantified using a Qubit 3.0 fluorometer, sized with a Bioanalyzer 2100, and then quantified again using the KAPA Library Quantification kit. Each immunoSEQ 96-well plate was sequenced on its own single-read 150-cycle Illumina NextSeq 550 flow cell. On the study's bioinformatics: The immunoSEQ output contained only junctional sequences without quality scores, so filtering could not match that applied to full-length reads. To assign V/J genes and CDR3, sequences were annotated using PyIR, a Python wrapper for IgBLAST v1.9, with IMGT germline references. Reads were filtered out if the reads had weak V/J assignments (E-value above 1e-6), no CDR3, stop codons, out-of-frame junctions, or ambiguous translated residues. V3J clonotypes were defined as sequences sharing the same inferred V gene, J gene, and CDR3 amino acid sequence. To compute the percentage overlap between repertoires, the number of shared unique clonotypes was divided by the size of the smaller repertoire. Richness of each repertoire was evaluated using RTK rarefaction, the Chao1 estimator, and Recon v2.1 estimates of unobserved clonotypes. Generation probabilities were computed with OLGA for all TCRbeta clonotypes obtained by the gDNA method from four donors. Sourced from immuneACCESS, this table was stored by TCRdb with only in-frame sequences that have V and J called. A share of the clones is absent; for the studies checked, an unresolved V gene accounts for under half, and the remainder has no known explanation. For V, J and clone size, that table is used; D and trimming come from the DNA. The sample table records some 2,000,000 clones; over 85% of these occur just once. About 1.1% of the sample goes to the ten largest clones.

Of note for this clone: Its antigen remains undetermined. Base quality data are lacking; no much larger clone is found one base away.

The sample taken for sequencing was naive CD8+ T cells sorted from blood. The sample's cell subset or site label, in plain terms: CD45RA+CCR7+. This TCR was recovered from a man between 18 and 35 years old in good health. Recombination joined TRBV18 with TRBJ2-7; no D gene call is confident. The CDR3 is CASSPPMSDEQYF. The sequenced DNA: TGTGCCAGCTCACCACCGATGTCTGACGAGCAGTACTTC.